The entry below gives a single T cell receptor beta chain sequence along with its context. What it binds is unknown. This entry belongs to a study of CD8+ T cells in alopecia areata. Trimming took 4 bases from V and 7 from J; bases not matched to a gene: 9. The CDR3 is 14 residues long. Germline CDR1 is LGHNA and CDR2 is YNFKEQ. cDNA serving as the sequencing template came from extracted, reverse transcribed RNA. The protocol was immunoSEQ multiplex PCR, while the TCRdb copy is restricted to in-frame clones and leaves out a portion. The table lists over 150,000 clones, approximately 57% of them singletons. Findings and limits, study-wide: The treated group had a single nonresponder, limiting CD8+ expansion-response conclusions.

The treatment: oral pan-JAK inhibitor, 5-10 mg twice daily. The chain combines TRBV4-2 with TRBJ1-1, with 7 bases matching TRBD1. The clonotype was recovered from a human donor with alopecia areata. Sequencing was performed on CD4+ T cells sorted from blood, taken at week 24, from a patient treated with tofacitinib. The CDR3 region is CASSPEATGREAFF. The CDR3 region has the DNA TGTGCCAGCAGCCCCGAGGCGACAGGGCGTGAAGCTTTCTTT.